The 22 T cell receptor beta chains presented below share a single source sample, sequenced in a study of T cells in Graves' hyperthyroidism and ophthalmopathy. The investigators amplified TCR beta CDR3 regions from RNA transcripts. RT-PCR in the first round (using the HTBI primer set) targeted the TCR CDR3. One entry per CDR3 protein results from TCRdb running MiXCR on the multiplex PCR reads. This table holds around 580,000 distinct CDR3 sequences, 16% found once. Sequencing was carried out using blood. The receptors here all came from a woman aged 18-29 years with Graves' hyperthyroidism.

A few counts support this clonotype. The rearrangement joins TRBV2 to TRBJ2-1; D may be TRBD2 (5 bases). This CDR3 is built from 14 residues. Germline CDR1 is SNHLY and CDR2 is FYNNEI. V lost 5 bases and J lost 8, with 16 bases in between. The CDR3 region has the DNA TGTGCCAGCAGTCCGCGGGTCTCAAGGGATGAGCAGTTCTTC. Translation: CASSPRVSRDEQFF.

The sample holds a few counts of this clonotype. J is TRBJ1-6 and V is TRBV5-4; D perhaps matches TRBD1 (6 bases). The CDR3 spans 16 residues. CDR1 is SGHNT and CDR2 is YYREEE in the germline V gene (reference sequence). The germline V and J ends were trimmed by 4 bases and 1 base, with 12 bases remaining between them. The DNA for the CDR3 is TGTGCCAGCAGCCGTACGGGGACATCCTATAATTCACCCCTCCACTTT. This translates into CASSRTGTSYNSPLHF.

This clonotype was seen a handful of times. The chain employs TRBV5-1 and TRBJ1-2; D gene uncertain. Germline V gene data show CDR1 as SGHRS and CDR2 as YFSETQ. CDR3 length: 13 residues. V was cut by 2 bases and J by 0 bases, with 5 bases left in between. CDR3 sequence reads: CASSFPPNYGYTF. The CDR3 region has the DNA TGCGCCAGCAGCTTTCCCCCTAACTATGGCTACACCTTC.

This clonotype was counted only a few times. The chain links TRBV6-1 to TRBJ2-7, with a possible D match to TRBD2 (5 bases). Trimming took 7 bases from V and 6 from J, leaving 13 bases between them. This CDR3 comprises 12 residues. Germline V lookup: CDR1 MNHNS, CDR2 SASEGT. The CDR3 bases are TGTGCCAGCACACCAAGCGCGGGCGAGCAGTACTTC. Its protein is CASTPSAGEQYF.

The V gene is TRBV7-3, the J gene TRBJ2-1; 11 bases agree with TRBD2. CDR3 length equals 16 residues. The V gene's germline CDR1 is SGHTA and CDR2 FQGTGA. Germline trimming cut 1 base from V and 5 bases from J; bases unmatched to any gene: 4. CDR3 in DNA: TGTGCCAGCAGCTTAATCGCGGGACTAGCGGACAATGAGCAGTTCTTC. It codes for CASSLIAGLADNEQFF. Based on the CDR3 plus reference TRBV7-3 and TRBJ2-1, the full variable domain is GAGVSQTPSNKVTEKGKYVELRCDPISGHTALYWYRQSLGQGPEFLIYFQGTGAADDSGLPNDRFFAVRPEGSVSTLKIQRTERGDSAVYLCASSLIAGLADNEQFFGPGTRLTVL.

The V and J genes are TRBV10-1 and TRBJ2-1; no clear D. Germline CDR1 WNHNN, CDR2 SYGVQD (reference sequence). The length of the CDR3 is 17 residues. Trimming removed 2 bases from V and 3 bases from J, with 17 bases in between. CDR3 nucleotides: TGCGCCAGCAGTGAGCAGGCGGCTAGGAACATCTACAATGAGCAGTTCTTC. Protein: CASSEQAARNIYNEQFF.

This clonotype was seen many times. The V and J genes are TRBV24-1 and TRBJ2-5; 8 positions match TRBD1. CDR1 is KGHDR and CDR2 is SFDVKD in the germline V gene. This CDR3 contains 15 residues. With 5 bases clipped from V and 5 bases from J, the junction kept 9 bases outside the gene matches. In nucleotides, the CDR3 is TGTGCCACCAGTGTCGTCGACAGGGGTGGTGAGACCCAGTACTTC. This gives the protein CATSVVDRGGETQYF.

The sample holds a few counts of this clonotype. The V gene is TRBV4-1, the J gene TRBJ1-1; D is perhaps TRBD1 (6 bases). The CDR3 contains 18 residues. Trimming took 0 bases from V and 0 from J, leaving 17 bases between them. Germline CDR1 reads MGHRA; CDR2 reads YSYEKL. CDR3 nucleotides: TGCGCCAGCAGCCAAGATGGTTGGGACAACTCAATGAACACTGAAGCTTTCTTT. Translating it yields CASSQDGWDNSMNTEAFF.

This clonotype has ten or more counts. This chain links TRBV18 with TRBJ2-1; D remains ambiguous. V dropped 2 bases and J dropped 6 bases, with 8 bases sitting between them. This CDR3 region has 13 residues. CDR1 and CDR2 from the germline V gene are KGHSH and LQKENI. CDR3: CASSPKQSNEQFF. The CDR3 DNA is TGTGCCAGCTCACCAAAACAGAGCAATGAGCAGTTCTTC.

The CDR3 protein is CASSLASGGGIQTQYF. CDR3 DNA: TGTGCCAGCAGCTTAGCCAGCGGGGGGGGGATCCAGACCCAGTACTTC. The chain carries TRBV11-1 and TRBJ2-5, with 10 bases that match TRBD2. Germline V lookup: CDR1 SGHAT, CDR2 FQDESV (reference sequence). The CDR3 covers 16 residues. J was trimmed by 6 bases and V by 0 bases; bases with no gene match: 7.

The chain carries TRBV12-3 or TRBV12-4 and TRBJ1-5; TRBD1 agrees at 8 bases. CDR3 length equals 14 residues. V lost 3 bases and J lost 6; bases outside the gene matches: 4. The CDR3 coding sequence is TGTGCCAGCAGTTTCGGACAGGGTGCTCAGCCCCAGCATTTT. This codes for CASSFGQGAQPQHF.

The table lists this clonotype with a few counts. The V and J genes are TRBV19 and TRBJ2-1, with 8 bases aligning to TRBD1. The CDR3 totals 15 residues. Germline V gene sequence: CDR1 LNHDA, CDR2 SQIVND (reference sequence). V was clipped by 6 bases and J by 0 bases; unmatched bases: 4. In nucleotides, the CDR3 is TGTGCCAGTAGGGACAGGGATAGCTCCTACAATGAGCAGTTCTTC. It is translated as CASRDRDSSYNEQFF.

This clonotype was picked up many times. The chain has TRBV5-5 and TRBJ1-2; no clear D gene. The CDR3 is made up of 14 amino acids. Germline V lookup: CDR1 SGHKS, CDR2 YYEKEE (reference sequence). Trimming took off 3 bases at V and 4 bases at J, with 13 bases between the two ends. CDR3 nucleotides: TGTGCCAGCAGCTACTTGACGGTTTCCTATGGCTACACCTTC. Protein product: CASSYLTVSYGYTF.

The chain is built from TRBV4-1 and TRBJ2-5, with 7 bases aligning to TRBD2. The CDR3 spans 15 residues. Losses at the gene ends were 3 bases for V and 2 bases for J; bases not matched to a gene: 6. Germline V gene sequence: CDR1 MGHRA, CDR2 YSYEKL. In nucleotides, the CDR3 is TGCGCCAGCAGCCATATCGGGGGGATGCAAGAGACCCAGTACTTC. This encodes CASSHIGGMQETQYF.

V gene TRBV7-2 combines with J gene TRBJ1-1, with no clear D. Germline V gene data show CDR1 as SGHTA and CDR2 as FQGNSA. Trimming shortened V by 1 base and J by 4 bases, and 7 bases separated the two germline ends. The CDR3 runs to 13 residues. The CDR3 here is CASSLELATEAFF. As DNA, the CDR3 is TGTGCCAGCAGCTTAGAGCTGGCCACTGAAGCTTTCTTT.

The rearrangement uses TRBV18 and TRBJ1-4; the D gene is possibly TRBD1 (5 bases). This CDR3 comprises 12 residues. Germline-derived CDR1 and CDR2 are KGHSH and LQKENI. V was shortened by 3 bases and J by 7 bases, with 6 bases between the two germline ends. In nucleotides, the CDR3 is TGTGCCAGCTCACCGGGACCTGAAAAACTGTTTTTT. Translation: CASSPGPEKLFF. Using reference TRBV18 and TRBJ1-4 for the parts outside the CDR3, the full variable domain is NAGVMQNPRHLVRRRGQEARLRCSPMKGHSHVYWYRQLPEEGLKFMVYLQKENIIDESGMPKERFSAEFPKEGPSILRIQQVVRGDSAAYFCASSPGPEKLFFGSGTQLSVL.

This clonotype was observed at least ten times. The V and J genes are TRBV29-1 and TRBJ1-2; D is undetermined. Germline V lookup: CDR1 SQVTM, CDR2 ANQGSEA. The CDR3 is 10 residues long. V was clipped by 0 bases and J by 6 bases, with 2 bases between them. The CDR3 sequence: CSVEEDGYTF. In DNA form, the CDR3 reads TGCAGCGTTGAAGAGGATGGCTACACCTTC.

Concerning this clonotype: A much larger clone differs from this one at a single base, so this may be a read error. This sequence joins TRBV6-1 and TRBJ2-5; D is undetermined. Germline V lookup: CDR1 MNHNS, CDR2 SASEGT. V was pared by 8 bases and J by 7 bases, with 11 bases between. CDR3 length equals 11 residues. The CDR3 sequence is CASGGWGTQYF. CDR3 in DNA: TGTGCCAGCGGTGGATGGGGGACCCAGTACTTC.

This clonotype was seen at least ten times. Here the CDR3 DNA reads TGTGCCAGCAGCGAGGGAGGGAAAACTAATGAAAAACTGTTTTTT. Translating gives CASSEGGKTNEKLFF. The chain couples TRBV7-9 to TRBJ1-4; D remains ambiguous. CDR3 length: 15 amino acids. V was cut by 5 bases and J by 1 base, with 11 bases left in between. In germline, CDR1 is SEHNR, CDR2 FQNEAQ (reference sequence).

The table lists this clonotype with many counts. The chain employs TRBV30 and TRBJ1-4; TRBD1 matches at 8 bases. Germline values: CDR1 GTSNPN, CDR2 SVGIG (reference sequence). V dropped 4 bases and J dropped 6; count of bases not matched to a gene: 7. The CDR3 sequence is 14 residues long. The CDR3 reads CAWNTGGSDEKLFF. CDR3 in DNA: TGTGCCTGGAATACAGGGGGGTCCGATGAAAAACTGTTTTTT.

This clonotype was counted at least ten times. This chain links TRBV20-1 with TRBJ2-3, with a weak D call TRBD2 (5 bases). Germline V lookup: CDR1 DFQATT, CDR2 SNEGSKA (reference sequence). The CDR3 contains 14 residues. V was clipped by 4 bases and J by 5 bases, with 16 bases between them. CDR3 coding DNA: TGCAGTGCTATAGACTACAGCGGTATAGATACGCAGTATTTT. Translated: CSAIDYSGIDTQYF.

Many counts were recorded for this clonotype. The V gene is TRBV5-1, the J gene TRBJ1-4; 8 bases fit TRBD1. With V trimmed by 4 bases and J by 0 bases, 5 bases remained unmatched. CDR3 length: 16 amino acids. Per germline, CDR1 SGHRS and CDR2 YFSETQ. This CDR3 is CASSIGQGTTNEKLFF. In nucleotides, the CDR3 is TGCGCCAGCAGCATCGGACAGGGCACAACTAATGAAAAACTGTTTTTT.